The T cell receptor beta chain under discussion was sequenced for a study of blood T cells in healthy people across ages. The length of the CDR3 is 13 residues. Deletions cut 5 bases from V and 10 bases from J, with 15 bases between. Germline values: CDR1 SGHAT, CDR2 FQNNGV. Drawn from each donor were approximately 9.5 milliliters of peripheral blood. The sample holds a few counts of this clonotype. A second PCR of 7 to 11 cycles used a sample-barcoded 5' primer and a J-beta primer mix. One entry per CDR3 protein results from TCRdb running MiXCR on the 5' RACE reads. This table has about 1,800,000 distinct CDR3 sequences, under 30% appearing once.

The V gene is TRBV11-2, the J gene TRBJ2-1, with D maybe TRBD2 (6 bases). The sequence was collected from a woman aged 25 to 39 in good health. The sample taken for sequencing was blood. CDR3 region: CASSGGAGREQFF. DNA of the CDR3: TGTGCCAGCAGCGGCGGGGCGGGGAGAGAGCAGTTCTTC.